This TCR beta chain originates from a study of cytomegalovirus exposure and HLA in healthy donors. General study results and limits: In an earlier analysis, in about 530 donors, most V segments appeared productive either ~87% or ~30% of the time.

Per the germline V gene, CDR1 is SGHNT and CDR2 is YENEEA. With 5 bases removed from V and 5 bases from J, the gap between germline ends came to 9 bases. This CDR3 has 13 residues. Note on this clone: Its matching antigen is unknown.

60 Vbeta and 13 Jbeta primers were used in PCR. Sequencing was performed with immunoSEQ multiplex PCR; in TCRdb, only in-frame clones are kept and a portion is missing. The sample lists about 240,000 clones, 81% seen once, with around 8.3% in the top ten. The specimen sequenced was PBMCs. This chain links TRBV11-3 with TRBJ2-2, with D unclear. The clonotype comes from a woman aged 55-75 years in good health and CMV-seropositive. The CDR3 sequence: CASSPTPTGELFF. The DNA for the CDR3 is TGTGCCAGCAGCCCGACTCCTACCGGGGAGCTGTTTTTT.